The 10 T cell receptor beta chains in this list originate from one sample, sequenced in a study of blood T cell repertoires in COVID-19. Measured with immunoSEQ multiplex PCR; TCRdb has only the in-frame clones, and not every one. Found here are about 160,000 clones, 65% to 85% of them singletons; the top ten hold around 3.4%. Source material: peripheral blood. The receptors originated from a woman older than 75 with acute or convalescent COVID-19.

This clone was seen more than once but under ten times. The CDR3 bases are TGTGCCAGCAGTCTCAGGGATGCTGGCTACACCTTC. The encoded protein is CASSLRDAGYTF. The chain is built from TRBV6-6 and TRBJ1-2, with a tentative D call TRBD1 (5 bases). Germline-derived CDR1 and CDR2 are MNHNY and SVGAGI (reference sequence). The CDR3 consists of 12 residues. V lost 5 bases and J lost 7, with 11 bases in between.

V usage is TRBV9 and J usage is TRBJ2-3; possible D gene TRBD2, 6 bases. Looked up from germline, CDR1 is SGDLS and CDR2 is YYNGEE. This CDR3 spans 14 amino acids. Deletions cut 1 base from V and 2 bases from J, with 8 bases between. The CDR3 DNA follows: TGTGCCAGCAGCGTATTAGCGGACACAGATACGCAGTATTTT. It yields the protein CASSVLADTDTQYF. Full variable domain (rest looked up from reference TRBV9 and TRBJ2-3): DSGVTQTPKHLITATGQRVTLRCSPRSGDLSVYWYQQSLDQGLQFLIQYYNGEERAKGNILERFSAQQFPDLHSELNLSSLELGDSALYFCASSVLADTDTQYFGPGTRLTVL.

This chain joins TRBV19 and TRBJ2-1; perhaps TRBD1 as D (6 bases). The CDR3 spans 15 residues. Trimming took off 5 bases at V and 0 bases at J, with 11 bases between the two ends. Germline CDR1 is LNHDA and CDR2 is SQIVND (reference sequence). The CDR3 DNA reads as TGTGCCAGTAGTTATGGACAGCTCTCCTACAATGAGCAGTTCTTC. Protein product: CASSYGQLSYNEQFF.

CDR3: CASSNTGNSPLHF. The CDR3 DNA is TGTGCCAGCAGTAACACGGGTAATTCACCCCTCCACTTT. The chain carries TRBV12-3 or TRBV12-4 and TRBJ1-6, with D unresolved. V lost 5 bases and J 6 bases, leaving 8 bases between the germline ends. There are 13 residues in the CDR3.

The chain combines TRBV4-3 with TRBJ1-2; D may be TRBD1 (5 bases). Trimming took 1 base from V and 5 from J, leaving 14 bases between them. This CDR3 has 15 amino acids. CDR1 and CDR2 (germline): LGHNA, YSLEER. In DNA, the CDR3 is TGCGCCAGCAGCCAAGCCCTGGCGGGGGTGTATGGCTACACCTTC. Protein product: CASSQALAGVYGYTF.

The chain has TRBV11-3 and TRBJ2-3; TRBD2 matches at 14 bases. Trimming took 5 bases from V and 5 from J; bases not matched to a gene: 9. This CDR3 has 17 amino acids. Germline V gene data show CDR1 as SGHNT and CDR2 as YENEEA. Here the CDR3 reads CASSRRLGLAGGDTQYF. The CDR3, as DNA: TGTGCCAGCAGCAGGCGCTTAGGACTAGCGGGGGGAGATACGCAGTATTTT. The entire variable domain, with the rest obtained from reference TRBV11-3 and TRBJ2-3, is as follows: EAGVVQSPRYKIIEKKQPVAFWCNPISGHNTLYWYLQNLGQGPELLIRYENEEAVDDSQLPKDRFSAERLKGVDSTLKIQPAELGDSAVYLCASSRRLGLAGGDTQYFGPGTRLTVL.

This clone was observed once. V is TRBV10-3 and J is TRBJ1-2; D is uncertain. This CDR3 spans 12 amino acids. The V gene lost 3 bases and the J gene lost 1 base, with 3 bases spanning the gap. Per the germline V gene, CDR1 is ENHRY and CDR2 is SYGVKD. CDR3 DNA sequence: TGTGCCATCAGTGAACTTAACTATGGCTACACCTTC. It specifies CAISELNYGYTF.

The chain recombines TRBV19 with TRBJ2-7; 10 bases match TRBD1. The CDR3 spans 15 residues. The germline CDR1 and CDR2 sequences are LNHDA and SQIVND (reference sequence). J was trimmed by 5 bases and V by 10 bases; bases with no gene match: 14. The CDR3 nucleotides are TGTGCCACCATACCGGGACAGGGGTTTTGCGACGAGCAGTACTTC. Translated: CATIPGQGFCDEQYF.

This clone was detected a few times. V gene TRBV27 combines with J gene TRBJ2-2; the D gene is possibly TRBD2 (5 bases). The CDR3 consists of 19 residues. V lost 5 bases and J 4 bases, leaving 26 bases between the germline ends. Looked up from germline, CDR1 is MNHEY and CDR2 is SMNVEV (reference sequence). The CDR3 is CASSPPLASGVVGTGELFF. The CDR3 bases are TGTGCCAGCAGTCCCCCCCTGGCCTCCGGGGTGGTAGGCACCGGGGAGCTGTTTTTT.

This sequence joins TRBV14 and TRBJ2-7; TRBD2 matches at 7 bases. Germline values: CDR1 SGHDN, CDR2 FVKESK. V was clipped by 2 bases and J by 0 bases; unmatched bases: 7. This CDR3 comprises 16 residues. CDR3 nucleotides: TGTGCCAGCAGCCAACGTTGGGGGGGGAGCTCCTACGAGCAGTACTTC. Its translation: CASSQRWGGSSYEQYF.